The clone carrying this T cell receptor (beta chain) was observed at least ten times. Its antigen is currently unknown. TCRdb ran MiXCR on the reads and lists one entry per CDR3 protein. The sample has under 850,000 distinct CDR3 sequences; around 31% are singletons. V dropped 3 bases and J dropped 2 bases, with 19 bases sitting between them. Germline V CDR1 and CDR2: SGHTA, FQGNSA. The CDR3 loop spans 18 amino acids. This sample stems from a study of T cell repertoires in cytomegalovirus infection. Across the whole study: Recently identified HLA-C-restricted CMV epitopes were among the peptides used. It was the public TCR beta signatures that indicated both CMV infection and matching HLA type. Study-level points and caveats: Individuals carrying CMV plus the relevant HLA were identified by cumulative frequency of public TCR beta families. The ex vivo response was dominated by HLA-C-restricted CMV-specific TCR beta clonotypes.

Sequences were derived from cultured PBMCs, sampled from culture after CMV antigen stimulation. The rearrangement links TRBV7-2 to TRBJ1-4; D unresolved. The TCR comes from a human donor in good health (CMV status not recorded). Some clones in this sample may be carry-over from other donors' samples. The chain's CDR3 is CASSFTPGPWQTNEKLFF. In DNA form, the CDR3 reads TGTGCCAGCAGCTTTACCCCGGGCCCGTGGCAGACTAATGAAAAACTGTTTTTT.